This T cell receptor beta chain was sequenced in a study of T-cell reconstitution after alpha-beta-depleted transplantation in children. It was with unique molecular identifiers that the TCRbeta library was prepared. TCRdb re-analysed the PCR reads in MiXCR, keeping a single row per CDR3 protein. The sample yields 450,000 to 500,000 distinct CDR3 sequences, approximately 12% seen once. CDR3 length: 18 amino acids. The germline gives CDR1 SGHRS, CDR2 YFSETQ. V shed 2 bases and J 0 bases; nucleotides not matched to a gene: 7. The chain recombines TRBV5-1 with TRBJ2-3; TRBD2 matches 12 bases. The sample in question was PBMCs from the stem cell graft donor, obtained from the stem cell graft. This clonotype originated in a human donor who donated a stem cell graft to a child with combined immunodeficiency. The CDR3 is CASSFGLAGPLSTDTQYF. The CDR3 nucleotides are TGCGCCAGCAGCTTCGGACTAGCGGGGCCTCTTAGCACAGATACGCAGTATTTT.